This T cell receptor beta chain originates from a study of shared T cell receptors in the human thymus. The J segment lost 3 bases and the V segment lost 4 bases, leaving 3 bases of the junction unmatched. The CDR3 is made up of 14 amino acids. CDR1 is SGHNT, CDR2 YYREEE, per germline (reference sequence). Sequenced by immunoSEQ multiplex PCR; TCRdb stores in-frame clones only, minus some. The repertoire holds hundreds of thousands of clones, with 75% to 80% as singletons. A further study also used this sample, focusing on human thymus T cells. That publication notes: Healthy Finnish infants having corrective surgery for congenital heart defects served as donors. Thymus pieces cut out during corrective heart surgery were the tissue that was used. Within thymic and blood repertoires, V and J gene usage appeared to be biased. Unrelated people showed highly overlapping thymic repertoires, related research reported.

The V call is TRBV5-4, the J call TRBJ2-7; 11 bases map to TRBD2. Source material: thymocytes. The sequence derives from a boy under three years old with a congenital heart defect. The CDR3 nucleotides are TGTGCCAGCAGCCCGGGGACTAGCGGCTACGAGCAGTACTTC. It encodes CASSPGTSGYEQYF.